The rows below give T cell receptor beta chains drawn from one sample of a study of identical twins. Using its own MiXCR run on the 5' RACE reads, TCRdb lists one record per CDR3 protein. In the table there are about 660,000 distinct CDR3 sequences, 8% to 9% of which are singletons. This same sample was also taken into another study, of yellow fever vaccine responses in identical twins.

Material: PBMCs. Receptors originate from a woman in her late teens or twenties in good health. Both conserved end residues are part of each CDR3. The D gene is left open where the match is weak. Size values are once, few and many counts, or a class for expanded clones, and some rows have none.

J gene: TRBJ2-1
CDR3 length: 11
clone size: NA
V gene: TRBV28
D gene: NA
CDR3 protein: CATRAHNEQFF
CDR3 DNA: TGTGCCACCAGGGCCCACAATGAGCAGTTCTTC

J gene: TRBJ2-3
CDR3 length: 14
clone size: NA
V gene: TRBV20-1
D gene: NA
CDR3 protein: CSARDIRGTDTQYF
CDR3 DNA: TGCAGTGCTAGAGATATAAGGGGCACAGATACGCAGTATTTT

J gene: TRBJ2-1
CDR3 length: 16
clone size: few
V gene: TRBV11-3
D gene: NA
CDR3 protein: CASSPRPSGLPPREFF
CDR3 DNA: TGTGCCAGCAGCCCAAGGCCTTCAGGCTTACCTCCTAGGGAGTTCTTC

J gene: TRBJ2-5
CDR3 length: 14
clone size: NA
V gene: TRBV11-2
D gene: NA
CDR3 protein: CASSLIRAQETQYF
CDR3 DNA: TGTGCCAGCAGCTTAATCCGGGCCCAAGAGACCCAGTACTTC

J gene: TRBJ2-1
CDR3 length: 14
clone size: few
V gene: TRBV13
D gene: NA
CDR3 protein: CASSLARTANEQFF
CDR3 DNA: TGTGCCAGCAGCTTAGCTAGGACAGCAAATGAGCAGTTCTTC

J gene: TRBJ1-1
CDR3 length: 13
clone size: few
V gene: TRBV7-9
D gene: NA
CDR3 protein: CASSLGHPTEAFF
CDR3 DNA: TGTGCCAGCAGCTTAGGACACCCCACTGAAGCTTTCTTT

J gene: TRBJ2-2
CDR3 length: 15
clone size: few
V gene: TRBV5-1
D gene: NA
CDR3 protein: CASSPSGQNTGELFF
CDR3 DNA: TGCGCCAGCAGCCCCTCGGGACAAAACACCGGGGAGCTGTTTTTT

J gene: TRBJ2-1
CDR3 length: 15
clone size: NA
V gene: TRBV28
D gene: TRBD2
CDR3 protein: CASRNGLAGRNEQFF
CDR3 DNA: TGTGCCAGCAGAAACGGACTAGCGGGACGAAATGAGCAGTTCTTC

J gene: TRBJ1-1
CDR3 length: 15
clone size: NA
V gene: TRBV4-1
D gene: NA
CDR3 protein: CASSQPSGVDTEAFF
CDR3 DNA: TGCGCCAGCAGCCAACCGTCAGGGGTGGACACTGAAGCTTTCTTT

J gene: TRBJ2-3
CDR3 length: 14
clone size: few
V gene: TRBV5-1
D gene: NA
CDR3 protein: CASSLIIGTDTQYF
CDR3 DNA: TGCGCCAGCAGCTTGATCATAGGCACAGATACGCAGTATTTT

J gene: TRBJ2-1
CDR3 length: 11
clone size: NA
V gene: TRBV29-1
D gene: NA
CDR3 protein: CSVHPGNEQFF
CDR3 DNA: TGCAGCGTCCACCCGGGAAATGAGCAGTTCTTC

J gene: TRBJ2-7
CDR3 length: 14
clone size: few
V gene: TRBV29-1
D gene: NA
CDR3 protein: CSVSLAESSYEQYF
CDR3 DNA: TGCAGCGTTTCACTTGCGGAGAGCTCCTACGAGCAGTACTTC

J gene: TRBJ2-3
CDR3 length: 14
clone size: many
V gene: TRBV11-3
D gene: NA
CDR3 protein: CASSLDRAADTQYF
CDR3 DNA: TGTGCCAGCAGCTTAGACAGGGCAGCAGATACGCAGTATTTT

J gene: TRBJ2-1
CDR3 length: 15
clone size: few
V gene: TRBV12-3/TRBV12-4
D gene: TRBD2
CDR3 protein: CASSTTSGESNEQFF
CDR3 DNA: TGTGCCAGCAGTACGACTAGCGGGGAGAGCAATGAGCAGTTCTTC

J gene: TRBJ1-5
CDR3 length: 16
clone size: few
V gene: TRBV27
D gene: TRBD1
CDR3 protein: CASRTTQGASNQPQHF
CDR3 DNA: TGTGCCAGCAGGACTACACAGGGGGCCAGCAATCAGCCCCAGCATTTT

J gene: TRBJ2-5
CDR3 length: 14
clone size: NA
V gene: TRBV7-6
D gene: NA
CDR3 protein: CASSQGMNRETQYF
CDR3 DNA: TGTGCCAGCAGCCAGGGAATGAACCGAGAGACCCAGTACTTC

J gene: TRBJ2-3
CDR3 length: 21
clone size: few
V gene: TRBV7-6
D gene: TRBD2
CDR3 protein: CAETTLHRSGGRSPSTDTQYF
CDR3 DNA: TGTGCCGAGACCACCTTACATAGGAGCGGGGGTCGATCCCCTAGCACAGATACGCAGTATTTT

J gene: TRBJ1-1
CDR3 length: 15
clone size: NA
V gene: TRBV7-9
D gene: NA
CDR3 protein: CASSLYQGADTEAFF
CDR3 DNA: TGTGCCAGCAGCTTATATCAGGGCGCGGACACTGAAGCTTTCTTT

J gene: TRBJ2-1
CDR3 length: 17
clone size: many
V gene: TRBV4-2
D gene: TRBD2
CDR3 protein: CASSPATSGGAIYEQFF
CDR3 DNA: TGTGCCAGCAGCCCTGCGACTAGCGGGGGGGCCATCTATGAGCAGTTCTTC

J gene: TRBJ2-7
CDR3 length: 13
clone size: NA
V gene: TRBV12-3/TRBV12-4
D gene: NA
CDR3 protein: CASAIGVLYEQYF
CDR3 DNA: TGTGCCAGCGCGATCGGTGTCCTCTACGAGCAGTACTTC

J gene: TRBJ2-7
CDR3 length: 12
clone size: NA
V gene: TRBV20-1
D gene: NA
CDR3 protein: CSAWGTSYEQYF
CDR3 DNA: TGCAGTGCTTGGGGGACAAGCTACGAGCAGTACTTC

J gene: TRBJ1-4
CDR3 length: 12
clone size: NA
V gene: TRBV30
D gene: NA
CDR3 protein: CAWSHGDEKLFF
CDR3 DNA: TGTGCCTGGAGTCACGGAGATGAAAAACTGTTTTTT

J gene: TRBJ2-5
CDR3 length: 18
clone size: many
V gene: TRBV5-1
D gene: TRBD1
CDR3 protein: CASSSHQGQREYQETQYF
CDR3 DNA: TGCGCCAGCAGCTCGCACCAGGGACAGAGGGAATACCAAGAGACCCAGTACTTC

J gene: TRBJ2-7
CDR3 length: 16
clone size: few
V gene: TRBV7-9
D gene: NA
CDR3 protein: CASSLATRESGYEQYF
CDR3 DNA: TGTGCCAGCAGCTTAGCGACCAGGGAGTCCGGGTACGAGCAGTACTTC

J gene: TRBJ2-4
CDR3 length: 14
clone size: many
V gene: TRBV12-3/TRBV12-4
D gene: NA
CDR3 protein: CASTYLGTKNIQYF
CDR3 DNA: TGTGCCAGCACCTATCTGGGGACCAAAAACATTCAGTACTTC

J gene: TRBJ2-1
CDR3 length: 16
clone size: many
V gene: TRBV15
D gene: TRBD2
CDR3 protein: CATSKPSGTSGNEQFF
CDR3 DNA: TGTGCCACCAGCAAACCCTCCGGGACTAGCGGTAATGAGCAGTTCTTC

J gene: TRBJ2-3
CDR3 length: 14
clone size: NA
V gene: TRBV6-1
D gene: NA
CDR3 protein: CASRPGTPGNTQYF
CDR3 DNA: TGTGCCAGCAGACCAGGGACCCCGGGGAATACGCAGTATTTT

J gene: TRBJ2-7
CDR3 length: 17
clone size: many
V gene: TRBV28
D gene: NA
CDR3 protein: CASSYPLQGRSPYEQYF
CDR3 DNA: TGTGCCAGTAGTTACCCCTTACAGGGCCGTAGCCCCTACGAGCAGTACTTC

J gene: TRBJ2-1
CDR3 length: 15
clone size: few
V gene: TRBV7-9
D gene: TRBD1
CDR3 protein: CASSLVQGAIAEQFF
CDR3 DNA: TGTGCCAGCAGCTTAGTTCAGGGGGCCATCGCTGAGCAGTTCTTC

J gene: TRBJ2-1
CDR3 length: 20
clone size: few
V gene: TRBV11-3
D gene: TRBD2
CDR3 protein: CASSLGGTSPRTRSYNEQFF
CDR3 DNA: TGTGCCAGCAGCTTAGGCGGGACTAGCCCGAGGACAAGGTCCTACAATGAGCAGTTCTTC

J gene: TRBJ2-1
CDR3 length: 15
clone size: few
V gene: TRBV28
D gene: TRBD2
CDR3 protein: CATGLAGLSYNEQFF
CDR3 DNA: TGTGCCACCGGACTAGCGGGTCTATCCTACAATGAGCAGTTCTTC

J gene: TRBJ2-1
CDR3 length: 17
clone size: NA
V gene: TRBV4-3
D gene: NA
CDR3 protein: CASSQDWKLTLYNEQFF
CDR3 DNA: TGCGCCAGCAGCCAAGATTGGAAGCTAACCCTCTACAATGAGCAGTTCTTC

J gene: TRBJ2-3
CDR3 length: 12
clone size: few
V gene: TRBV6-2/TRBV6-3
D gene: NA
CDR3 protein: CASSWSSDTQYF
CDR3 DNA: TGTGCCAGCAGTTGGTCCTCAGATACGCAGTATTTT